This T cell receptor beta chain was recovered during a study of cytomegalovirus exposure and HLA in healthy donors. This clone has only a few counts. Sequencing was performed with immunoSEQ multiplex PCR; in TCRdb, only in-frame clones are kept and a portion is missing. Found here are approximately 150,000 clones, approximately 86% of them singletons; the top ten hold about 4.9%. The CDR3 length is 16 residues. With 1 base removed from V and 8 bases from J, the gap between germline ends came to 17 bases. CDR1 and CDR2 from the germline V gene are MGHRA and YSYEKL. Sequenced: PBMCs. The gene calls are TRBV4-1 and TRBJ1-4; D uncertain. The receptor comes from a man aged 18 to 29 in good health and CMV-seropositive. For the CDR3, the DNA is TGCGCCAGCAGCCAAGTTATTATGAGGGAAGACGAAAAACTGTTTTTT. Translated: CASSQVIMREDEKLFF.